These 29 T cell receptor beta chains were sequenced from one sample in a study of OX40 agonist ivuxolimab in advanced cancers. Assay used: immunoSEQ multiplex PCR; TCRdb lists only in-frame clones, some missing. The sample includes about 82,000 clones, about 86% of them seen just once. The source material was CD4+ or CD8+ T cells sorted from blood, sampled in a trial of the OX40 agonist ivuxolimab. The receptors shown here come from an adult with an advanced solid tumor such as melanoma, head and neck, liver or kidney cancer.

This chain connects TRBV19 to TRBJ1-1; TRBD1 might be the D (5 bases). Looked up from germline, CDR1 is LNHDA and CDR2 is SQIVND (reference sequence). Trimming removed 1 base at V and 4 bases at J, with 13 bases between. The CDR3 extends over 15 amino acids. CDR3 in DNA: TGTGCCAGTAGTATAGGCTGGGTCGGGGCCACTGAAGCTTTCTTT. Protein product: CASSIGWVGATEAFF.

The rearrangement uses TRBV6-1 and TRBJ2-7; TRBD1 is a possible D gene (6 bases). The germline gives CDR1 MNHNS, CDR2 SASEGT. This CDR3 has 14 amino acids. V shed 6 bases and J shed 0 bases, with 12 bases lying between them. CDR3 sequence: CASSRDIDSYEQYF. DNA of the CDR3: TGTGCCAGCAGCCGGGACATTGACTCCTACGAGCAGTACTTC.

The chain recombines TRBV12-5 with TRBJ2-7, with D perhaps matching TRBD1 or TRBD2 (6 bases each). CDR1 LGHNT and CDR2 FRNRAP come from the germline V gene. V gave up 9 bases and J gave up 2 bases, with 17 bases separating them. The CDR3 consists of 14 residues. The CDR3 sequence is CASSLGGGTYEQYF. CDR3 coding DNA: TGTGCTAGCAGCTTAGGAGGGGGGACCTACGAGCAGTACTTC.

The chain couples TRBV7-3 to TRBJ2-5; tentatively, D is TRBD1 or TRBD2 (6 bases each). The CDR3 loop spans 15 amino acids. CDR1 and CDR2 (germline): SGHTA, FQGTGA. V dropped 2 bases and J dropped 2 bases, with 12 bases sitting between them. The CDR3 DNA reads TGTGCCAGCAGCTTAGGTGGGGGGCTACAAGAGACCCAGTACTTC. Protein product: CASSLGGGLQETQYF.

This chain's CDR3 is CASKGTGGYTEAFF. Written as DNA, the CDR3 is TGTGCCAGCAAAGGGACAGGGGGCTACACTGAAGCTTTCTTT. The chain couples TRBV6-1 to TRBJ1-1; 12 bases line up with TRBD1. Trimming at V came to 7 bases and at J to 3 bases, leaving 3 bases not matched to a gene. The CDR3 is 14 amino acids. In germline, CDR1 is MNHNS, CDR2 SASEGT.

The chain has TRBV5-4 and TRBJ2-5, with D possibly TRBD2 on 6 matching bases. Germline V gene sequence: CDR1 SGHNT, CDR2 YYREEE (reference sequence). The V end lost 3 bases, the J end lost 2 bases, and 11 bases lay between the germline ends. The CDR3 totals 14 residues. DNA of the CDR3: TGTGCCAGCAGCTGGGGACTGTTTCAAGAGACCCAGTACTTC. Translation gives CASSWGLFQETQYF.

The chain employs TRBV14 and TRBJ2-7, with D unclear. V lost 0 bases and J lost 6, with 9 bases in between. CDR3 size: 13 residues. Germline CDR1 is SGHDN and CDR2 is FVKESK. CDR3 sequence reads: CASSQDRSSEQYF. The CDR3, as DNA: TGTGCCAGCAGCCAAGATCGGTCGAGCGAGCAGTACTTC. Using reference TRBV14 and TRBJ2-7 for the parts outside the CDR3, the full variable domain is EAGVTQFPSHSVIEKGQTVTLRCDPISGHDNLYWYRRVMGKEIKFLLHFVKESKQDESGMPNNRFLAERTGGTYSTLKVQPAELEDSGVYFCASSQDRSSEQYFGPGTRLTVT.

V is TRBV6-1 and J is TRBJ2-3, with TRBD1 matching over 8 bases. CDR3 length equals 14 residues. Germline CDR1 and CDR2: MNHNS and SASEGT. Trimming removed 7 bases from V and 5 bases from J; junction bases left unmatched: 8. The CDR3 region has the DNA TGTGCCAGCATTCCAGGGGGCTTCATAGATACGCAGTATTTT. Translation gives CASIPGGFIDTQYF.

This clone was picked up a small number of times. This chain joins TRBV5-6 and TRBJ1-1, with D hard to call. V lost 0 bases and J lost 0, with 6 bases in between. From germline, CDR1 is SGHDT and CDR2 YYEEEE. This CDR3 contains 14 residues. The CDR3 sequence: CASSLGRLNTEAFF. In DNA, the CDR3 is TGTGCCAGCAGCTTGGGACGGCTGAACACTGAAGCTTTCTTT. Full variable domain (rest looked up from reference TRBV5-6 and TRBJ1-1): DAGVTQSPTHLIKTRGQQVTLRCSPKSGHDTVSWYQQALGQGPQFIFQYYEEEERQRGNFPDRFSGHQFPNYSSELNVNALLLGDSALYLCASSLGRLNTEAFFGQGTRLTVV.

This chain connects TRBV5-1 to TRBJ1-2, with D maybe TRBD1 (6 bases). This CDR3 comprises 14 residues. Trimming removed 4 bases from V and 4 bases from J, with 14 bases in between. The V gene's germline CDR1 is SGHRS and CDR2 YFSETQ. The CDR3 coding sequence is TGCGCCAGCAGCCCGACCCAGGGGTTCTATGGCTACACCTTC. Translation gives CASSPTQGFYGYTF.

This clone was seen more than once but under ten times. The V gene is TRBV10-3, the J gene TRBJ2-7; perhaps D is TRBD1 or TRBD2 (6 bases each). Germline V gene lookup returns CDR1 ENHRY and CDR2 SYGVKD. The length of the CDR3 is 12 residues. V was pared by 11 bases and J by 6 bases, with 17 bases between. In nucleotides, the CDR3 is TGTGCCGTCGGAGGGGGTTCAGGCGAGCAGTACTTC. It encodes CAVGGGSGEQYF.

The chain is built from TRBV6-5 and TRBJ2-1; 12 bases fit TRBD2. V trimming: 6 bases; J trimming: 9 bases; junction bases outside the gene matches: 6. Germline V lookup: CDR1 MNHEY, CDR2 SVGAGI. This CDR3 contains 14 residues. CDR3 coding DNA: TGTGCCAGCAGGGGGACTAGCGGGTTAGGTGAGCAGTTCTTC. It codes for CASRGTSGLGEQFF.

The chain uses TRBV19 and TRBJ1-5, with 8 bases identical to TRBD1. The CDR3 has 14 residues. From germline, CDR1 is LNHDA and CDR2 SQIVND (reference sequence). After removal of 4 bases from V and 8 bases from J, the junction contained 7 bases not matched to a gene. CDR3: CASSTRQGHKPQHF. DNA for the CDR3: TGTGCCAGTAGTACCCGACAGGGGCACAAGCCCCAGCATTTT.

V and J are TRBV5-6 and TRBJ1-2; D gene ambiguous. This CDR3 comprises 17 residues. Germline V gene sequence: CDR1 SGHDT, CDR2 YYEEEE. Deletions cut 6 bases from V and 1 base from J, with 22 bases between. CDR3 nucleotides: TGTGCCAGCACCGACCCGGGCAGGCGCTACTTTAACTATGGCTACACCTTC. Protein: CASTDPGRRYFNYGYTF.

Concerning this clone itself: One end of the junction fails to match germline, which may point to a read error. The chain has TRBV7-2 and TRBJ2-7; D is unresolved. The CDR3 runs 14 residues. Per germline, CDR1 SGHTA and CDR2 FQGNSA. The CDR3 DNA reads TGTGCCAGCAGCTTACTGTCCTCCTCCGACGAGCAGTACTTC. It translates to CASSLLSSSDEQYF. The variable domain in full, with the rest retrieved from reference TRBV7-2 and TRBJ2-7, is GAGVSQSPSNKVTEKGKDVELRCDPISGHTALYWYRQSLGQGLEFLIYFQGNSAPDKSGLPSDRFSAERTGGSVSTLTIQRTQQEDSAVYLCASSLLSSSDEQYFGPGTRLTVT.

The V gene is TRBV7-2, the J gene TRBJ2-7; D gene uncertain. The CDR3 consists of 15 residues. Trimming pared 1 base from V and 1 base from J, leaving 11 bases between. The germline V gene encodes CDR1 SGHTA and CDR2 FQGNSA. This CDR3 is CASSLGAARSYEQYF. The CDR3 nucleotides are TGTGCCAGCAGCTTAGGGGCAGCTAGATCCTACGAGCAGTACTTC.

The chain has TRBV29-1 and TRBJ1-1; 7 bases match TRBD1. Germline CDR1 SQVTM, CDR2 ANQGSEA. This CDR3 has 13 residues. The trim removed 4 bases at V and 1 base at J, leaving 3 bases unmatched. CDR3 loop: CSVAGQTNTEAFF. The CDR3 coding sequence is TGCAGCGTTGCGGGACAGACGAACACTGAAGCTTTCTTT.

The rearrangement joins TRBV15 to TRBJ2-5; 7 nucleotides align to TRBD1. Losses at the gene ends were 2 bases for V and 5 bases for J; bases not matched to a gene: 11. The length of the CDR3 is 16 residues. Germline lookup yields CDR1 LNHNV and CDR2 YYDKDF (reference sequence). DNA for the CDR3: TGTGCCACCAGCAGACGGGACAGAAAATACTTGGAGACCCAGTACTTC. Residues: CATSRRDRKYLETQYF.

The chain's CDR3 is CASGTASSYEQYF. CDR3 in DNA: TGTGCCAGCGGGACAGCCTCATCCTACGAGCAGTACTTC. The chain joins TRBV6-6 to TRBJ2-7; TRBD1 matches 7 bases. Germline loops: CDR1 MNHNY, CDR2 SVGAGI (reference sequence). Unmatched junction bases numbered 5, after V lost 8 bases and J lost 1 base. The CDR3 covers 13 residues.

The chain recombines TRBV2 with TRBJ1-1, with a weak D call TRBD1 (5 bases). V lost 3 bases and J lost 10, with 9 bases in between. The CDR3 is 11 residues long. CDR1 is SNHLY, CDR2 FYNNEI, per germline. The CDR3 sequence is CASSDRVRAFF. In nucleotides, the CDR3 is TGTGCCAGCAGTGACAGGGTAAGAGCTTTCTTT. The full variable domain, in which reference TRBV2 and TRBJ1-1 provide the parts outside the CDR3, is EPEVTQTPSHQVTQMGQEVILRCVPISNHLYFYWYRQILGQKVEFLVSFYNNEISEKSEIFDDQFSVERPDGSNFTLKIRSTKLEDSAMYFCASSDRVRAFFGQGTRLTVV.

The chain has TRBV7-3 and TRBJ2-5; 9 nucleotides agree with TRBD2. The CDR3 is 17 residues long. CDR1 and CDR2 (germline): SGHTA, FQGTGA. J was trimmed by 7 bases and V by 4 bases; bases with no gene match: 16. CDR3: CASSSKLGTSPSGTQYF. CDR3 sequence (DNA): TGTGCCAGCAGCTCGAAGCTAGGGACTAGCCCATCCGGGACCCAGTACTTC. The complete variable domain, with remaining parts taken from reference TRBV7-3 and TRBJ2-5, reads GAGVSQTPSNKVTEKGKYVELRCDPISGHTALYWYRQSLGQGPEFLIYFQGTGAADDSGLPNDRFFAVRPEGSVSTLKIQRTERGDSAVYLCASSSKLGTSPSGTQYFGPGTRLLVL.

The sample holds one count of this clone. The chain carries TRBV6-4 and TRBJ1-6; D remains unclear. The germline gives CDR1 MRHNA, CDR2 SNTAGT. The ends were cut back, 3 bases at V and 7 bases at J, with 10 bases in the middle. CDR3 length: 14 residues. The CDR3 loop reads CASSEVITNSPLHF. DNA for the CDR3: TGTGCCAGCAGTGAGGTGATTACGAATTCACCCCTCCACTTT.

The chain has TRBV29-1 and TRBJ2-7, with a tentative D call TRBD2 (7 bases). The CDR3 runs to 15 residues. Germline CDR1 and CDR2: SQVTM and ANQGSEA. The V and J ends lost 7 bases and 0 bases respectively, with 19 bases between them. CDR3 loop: CSAFGGGPSSYEQYF. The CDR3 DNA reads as TGCAGCGCCTTTGGGGGGGGGCCCAGCTCCTACGAGCAGTACTTC.

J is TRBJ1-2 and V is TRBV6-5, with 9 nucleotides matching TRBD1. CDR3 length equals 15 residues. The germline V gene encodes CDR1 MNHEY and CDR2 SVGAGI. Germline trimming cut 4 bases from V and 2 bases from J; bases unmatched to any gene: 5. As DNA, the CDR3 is TGTGCCAGCAGTTCCCGGGACAGGGTAAACTATGGCTACACCTTC. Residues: CASSSRDRVNYGYTF.

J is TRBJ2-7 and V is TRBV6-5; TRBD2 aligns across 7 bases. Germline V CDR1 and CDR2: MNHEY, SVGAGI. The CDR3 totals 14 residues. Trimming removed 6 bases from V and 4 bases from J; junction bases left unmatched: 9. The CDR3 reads CASRAGQRTYEQYF. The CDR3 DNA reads TGTGCCAGCAGAGCGGGGCAGAGGACATACGAGCAGTACTTC.

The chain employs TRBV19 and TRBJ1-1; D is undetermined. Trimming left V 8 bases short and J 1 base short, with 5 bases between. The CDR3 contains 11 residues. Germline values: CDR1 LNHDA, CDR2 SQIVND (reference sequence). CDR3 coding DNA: TGTGCCAGTGACCGGAACACTGAAGCTTTCTTT. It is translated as CASDRNTEAFF.

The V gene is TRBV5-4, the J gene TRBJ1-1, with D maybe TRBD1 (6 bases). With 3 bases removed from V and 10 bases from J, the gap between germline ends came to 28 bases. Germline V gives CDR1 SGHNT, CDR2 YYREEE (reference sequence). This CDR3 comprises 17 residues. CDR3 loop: CASSSRSGGAHDLGAFF. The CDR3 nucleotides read TGTGCCAGCAGCTCTCGATCGGGGGGGGCGCACGATCTAGGAGCTTTCTTT.

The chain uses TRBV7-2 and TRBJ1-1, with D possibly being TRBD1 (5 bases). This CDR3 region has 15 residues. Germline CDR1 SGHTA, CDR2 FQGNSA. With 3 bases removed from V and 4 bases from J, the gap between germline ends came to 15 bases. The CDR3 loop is CASSLGGAVGTEAFF. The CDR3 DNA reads TGTGCCAGCAGCTTGGGGGGTGCAGTGGGCACTGAAGCTTTCTTT.

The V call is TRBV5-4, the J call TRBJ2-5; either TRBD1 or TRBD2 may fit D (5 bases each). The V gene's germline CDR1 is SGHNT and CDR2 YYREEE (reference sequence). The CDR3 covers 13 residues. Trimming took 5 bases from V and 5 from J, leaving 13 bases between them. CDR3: CASRSGTEETQYF. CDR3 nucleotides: TGTGCCAGCAGGTCCGGGACCGAGGAGACCCAGTACTTC.